This T cell receptor (beta chain) was obtained from a study of PD-1 blockade in classical Hodgkin lymphoma. The CDR3 is made up of 14 amino acids. Germline V gene sequence: CDR1 MNHNS, CDR2 SASEGT. V dropped 8 bases and J dropped 3 bases, with 13 bases sitting between them. Stated time point: cycle 4 day 1 (C4D1), after around six weeks of nivolumab. In every patient, relapse followed autologous stem cell transplantation, while exposure to brentuximab vedotin differed. Sequenced by immunoSEQ multiplex PCR; TCRdb stores in-frame clones only, minus some. This table has 50,000 or so clones, roughly nine tenths appearing once.

Sequenced material: peripheral blood mononuclear cells (PBMCs), taken before the fourth cycle of nivolumab. The chain couples TRBV6-1 to TRBJ2-2; maybe TRBD2 (6 bases). This receptor was taken from a human donor with classical Hodgkin lymphoma. The DNA for the CDR3 is TGTGCCAGCTCGGAACTAGCCCACACCGGGGAGCTGTTTTTT. Translating it yields CASSELAHTGELFF.